One sample yielded the 30 T cell receptor beta chains listed below, sequenced in a study of Graves' ophthalmopathy and Graves' hyperthyroidism. The study amplified TCR beta CDR3 regions using RNA transcripts. HTBI-primed RT-PCR formed the first round, and a multiplex PCR formed the second. TCRdb called the multiplex PCR reads again in MiXCR, with one record for every CDR3 protein. This table holds under 350,000 distinct CDR3 sequences, under 20% found once. Sequencing used peripheral blood. These receptors all stem from an adult man with Graves' ophthalmopathy.

V usage is TRBV7-9 and J usage is TRBJ1-1; D call uncertain. Looked up from germline, CDR1 is SEHNR and CDR2 is FQNEAQ (reference sequence). CDR3 length: 14 amino acids. With 5 bases removed from V and 5 bases from J, the gap between germline ends came to 15 bases. The CDR3 sequence is CASSDKQGGTEAFF. The CDR3 DNA is TGTGCCAGCAGCGACAAACAAGGAGGAACTGAAGCTTTCTTT. Drawing the rest from reference TRBV7-9 and TRBJ1-1, the complete variable domain is DTGVSQNPRHKITKRGQNVTFRCDPISEHNRLYWYRQTLGQGPEFLTYFQNEAQLEKSRLLSDRFSAERPKGSFSTLEIQRTEQGDSAMYLCASSDKQGGTEAFFGQGTRLTVV.

The table lists this clonotype with a few counts. This chain uses TRBV27 with TRBJ1-6, with D unresolved. There are 16 residues in the CDR3. CDR1 and CDR2 (germline): MNHEY, SMNVEV (reference sequence). Trimming stripped 8 bases from V and 5 bases from J, with 19 bases between. The CDR3 is CASGYKLGQDNSPLHF. The CDR3 nucleotides are TGTGCCAGCGGATACAAGTTAGGGCAGGATAATTCACCCCTCCACTTT.

This clonotype occurred many times. The chain is built from TRBV12-3 or TRBV12-4 and TRBJ1-1, with D unresolved. The CDR3 is 14 amino acids. Trimming took 5 bases from V and 4 from J, leaving 14 bases between them. CDR3 sequence: CASSSAPWGTEAFF. The CDR3 DNA reads as TGTGCCAGCAGTAGCGCTCCGTGGGGCACTGAAGCTTTCTTT.

This clonotype was observed at least ten times. The chain uses TRBV27 and TRBJ1-2; D is undetermined. This CDR3 region has 13 residues. Germline V gene lookup returns CDR1 MNHEY and CDR2 SMNVEV (reference sequence). V lost 2 bases and J 8 bases, leaving 12 bases between the germline ends. The CDR3 coding sequence is TGTGCCAGCAGTTTAATCGCCTCGACGGGCTACACCTTC. Protein product: CASSLIASTGYTF.

The V gene is TRBV2, the J gene TRBJ1-1, with 7 bases lining up with TRBD1. This CDR3 region has 11 residues. Losses at the gene ends were 7 bases for V and 13 bases for J; bases not matched to a gene: 9. Germline CDR1 and CDR2: SNHLY and FYNNEI. The CDR3 nucleotides read TGTGCCAGCACCCCGGGACAGTCTATTTTCTTT. This gives the protein CASTPGQSIFF.

This clonotype was found many times. The chain recombines TRBV5-6 with TRBJ1-1, with D possibly being TRBD1 (5 bases). CDR1 SGHDT and CDR2 YYEEEE come from the germline V gene. This CDR3 comprises 12 residues. V was trimmed by 6 bases and J by 7 bases, leaving 13 bases between them. Written as DNA, the CDR3 is TGTGCCAGCACCGTGGCAGGGATTGAAGCTTTCTTT. Protein product: CASTVAGIEAFF.

This clonotype appeared many times. V gene TRBV18 combines with J gene TRBJ2-7; D call uncertain. The V gene's germline CDR1 is KGHSH and CDR2 LQKENI. The V and J ends lost 3 bases and 2 bases respectively, with 11 bases between them. The CDR3 runs 14 residues. This CDR3 reads CASSPQKFAYEQYF. The DNA of the CDR3 is TGTGCCAGCTCACCGCAAAAGTTTGCCTACGAGCAGTACTTC.

This clonotype was recorded at least ten times. For the CDR3, the DNA is TGCAGTGCATCCGGGACAGTCTTCGAGCAGTACTTC. Amino acids: CSASGTVFEQYF. V is TRBV20-1 and J is TRBJ2-7, with 7 bases identical to TRBD1. Germline lookup yields CDR1 DFQATT and CDR2 SNEGSKA (reference sequence). Trimming took 6 bases from V and 6 from J; bases not matched to a gene: 8. The CDR3 is 12 amino acids.

This clonotype was recorded many times. The chain employs TRBV2 and TRBJ2-2; the D call may be TRBD1 or TRBD2 (5 bases each). Germline V lookup: CDR1 SNHLY, CDR2 FYNNEI. V was pared by 6 bases and J by 5 bases, with 16 bases between. This CDR3 is built from 15 residues. The CDR3 DNA is TGTGCCAGCAGCTTTGGGGGAGAGAAGACCGGGGAGCTGTTTTTT. As protein: CASSFGGEKTGELFF.

In its sample, this clonotype was seen many times. The V call is TRBV12-3 or TRBV12-4, the J call TRBJ1-2, with D unclear. V shed 7 bases and J shed 2 bases, with 11 bases lying between them. The CDR3 has 13 amino acids. The CDR3 DNA reads as TGTGCCAGCAAAACAGACGGAAACTATGGCTACACCTTC. This translates into CASKTDGNYGYTF.

At least ten counts were recorded for this clonotype. The chain is built from TRBV2 and TRBJ2-7; D is perhaps TRBD2 (5 bases). The germline V and J ends were trimmed by 8 bases and 2 bases, with 19 bases remaining between them. This CDR3 spans 15 amino acids. Germline V gene data show CDR1 as SNHLY and CDR2 as FYNNEI. In DNA, the CDR3 is TGTGCCAGCTGTACCGCGGCGGGTTGGACCTACGAGCAGTACTTC. Translating it yields CASCTAAGWTYEQYF. Based on the CDR3 plus reference TRBV2 and TRBJ2-7, the full variable domain is EPEVTQTPSHQVTQMGQEVILRCVPISNHLYFYWYRQILGQKVEFLVSFYNNEISEKSEIFDDQFSVERPDGSNFTLKIRSTKLEDSAMYFCASCTAAGWTYEQYFGPGTRLTVT.

In its sample, this clonotype was seen many times. The V call is TRBV12-3 or TRBV12-4, the J call TRBJ1-5; no definite D call. Trimming took 5 bases from V and 10 from J, leaving 18 bases between them. The CDR3 is 14 residues long. This chain's CDR3 is CASSPKIDGYPQHF. The DNA of the CDR3 is TGTGCCAGCAGTCCCAAAATTGACGGCTATCCCCAGCATTTT.

This clonotype was detected ten times or more. The rearrangement uses TRBV12-3 or TRBV12-4 and TRBJ1-5; TRBD1 might be the D (5 bases). Trimming took 7 bases from V and 2 from J, leaving 12 bases between them. The CDR3 totals 14 residues. The CDR3 sequence is CASTMGLGNQPQHF. DNA of the CDR3: TGTGCCAGCACCATGGGACTCGGCAATCAGCCCCAGCATTTT.

This rearrangement joins TRBV30 to TRBJ2-7, with 11 bases fitting TRBD1. V was clipped by 0 bases and J by 6 bases; unmatched bases: 4. The germline V gene has CDR1 GTSNPN and CDR2 SVGIG (reference sequence). The CDR3 has 14 residues. The CDR3 spells CAWSVWDRGGEQYF. The CDR3 nucleotides read TGTGCCTGGAGTGTATGGGACAGGGGGGGCGAGCAGTACTTC.

This clonotype has a count of ten or more. The rearrangement links TRBV19 to TRBJ1-5, with a tentative D call TRBD1 (6 bases). V lost 6 bases and J lost 6, with 12 bases in between. Germline V gene sequence: CDR1 LNHDA, CDR2 SQIVND (reference sequence). The CDR3 spans 13 residues. This CDR3 reads CASRLGGVQPQHF. Here the CDR3 DNA reads TGTGCCAGTAGATTAGGGGGTGTTCAGCCCCAGCATTTT.

This clonotype has at least ten counts. The CDR3 region is CASRDEAGAPYEQYF. The CDR3 region has the DNA TGTGCCAGCAGGGACGAAGCGGGAGCCCCCTACGAGCAGTACTTC. The V call is TRBV12-3 or TRBV12-4, the J call TRBJ2-7; 8 positions match TRBD2. The ends lost 6 bases at V and 2 bases at J; junction bases unmatched: 9. There are 15 residues in the CDR3.

This clonotype was recorded at least ten times. The chain is built from TRBV27 and TRBJ1-6; the D gene is possibly TRBD1 (5 bases). Germline CDR1 reads MNHEY; CDR2 reads SMNVEV (reference sequence). The CDR3 has 20 amino acids. Trimming took off 8 bases at V and 10 bases at J, with 36 bases between the two ends. The CDR3 protein is CASSSRRAGQYIRGESPLHF. CDR3 DNA sequence: TGTGCCAGCTCATCTCGGCGGGCAGGGCAGTATATTAGGGGAGAATCACCCCTCCACTTT.

The rearrangement uses TRBV29-1 and TRBJ2-7; TRBD2 matches 14 bases. CDR1 is SQVTM and CDR2 is ANQGSEA in the germline V gene. Germline trimming cut 7 bases from V and 6 bases from J; bases unmatched to any gene: 11. The CDR3 sequence is 15 residues long. In DNA form, the CDR3 reads TGCAGCGCCGACGGACTAGCGGGAGGAGGATCCGAGCAGTACTTC. It specifies CSADGLAGGGSEQYF.

V and J are TRBV7-2 and TRBJ2-7; TRBD1 might be the D (6 bases). CDR1 is SGHTA and CDR2 is FQGNSA in the germline V gene. The CDR3 contains 14 residues. The germline V and J ends were trimmed by 6 bases and 3 bases, with 15 bases remaining between them. CDR3 residues: CASSTTGQNYEQYF. CDR3 nucleotide sequence: TGTGCCAGCAGTACCACAGGACAGAACTACGAGCAGTACTTC.

This clonotype was found many times. This chain uses TRBV9 with TRBJ2-2; D gene ambiguous. This CDR3 comprises 15 residues. Trimming pared 1 base from V and 3 bases from J, leaving 10 bases between. CDR1 and CDR2 from the germline V gene are SGDLS and YYNGEE. Written as DNA, the CDR3 is TGTGCCAGCAGCGTACTTGGGCAGGACACCGGGGAGCTGTTTTTT. The encoded protein is CASSVLGQDTGELFF.

This clonotype occurred many times. The chain uses TRBV30 and TRBJ2-7; 8 bases line up with TRBD1. V lost 0 bases to trimming and J lost 4 bases; unmatched junction nucleotides: 5. Germline CDR1 GTSNPN, CDR2 SVGIG (reference sequence). The CDR3 has 14 amino acids. CDR3 nucleotide sequence: TGTGCCTGGAGTGTAACAGGGGGGTATTACGAGCAGTACTTC. This encodes CAWSVTGGYYEQYF.

This clonotype was detected ten times or more. V usage is TRBV6-1 and J usage is TRBJ2-7; 8 nucleotides agree with TRBD1. CDR3 length: 15 amino acids. The V gene's germline CDR1 is MNHNS and CDR2 SASEGT. V was pared by 6 bases and J by 2 bases, with 9 bases of the junction left unmatched. CDR3 residues: CASSLRDRSTYEQYF. As DNA, the CDR3 is TGTGCCAGCAGCCTCCGGGACAGGAGTACCTACGAGCAGTACTTC.

This clonotype came up many times. The chain links TRBV30 to TRBJ1-2; possible D gene TRBD1, 5 bases. From germline, CDR1 is GTSNPN and CDR2 SVGIG (reference sequence). V lost 3 bases, J lost 1 base, and 6 bases lay in between. This CDR3 has 12 residues. The CDR3 DNA reads TGTGCCTGGAGCAGGGATAACTATGGCTACACCTTC. Translating gives CAWSRDNYGYTF. The complete variable domain, with remaining parts taken from reference TRBV30 and TRBJ1-2, reads SQTIHQWPATLVQPVGSPLSLECTVEGTSNPNLYWYRQAAGRGLQLLFYSVGIGQISSEVPQNLSASRPQDRQFILSSKKLLLSDSGFYLCAWSRDNYGYTFGSGTRLTVV.

The chain joins TRBV25-1 to TRBJ1-5; no reliable D call. Trimming took off 1 base at V and 5 bases at J, with 9 bases between the two ends. Looked up from germline, CDR1 is MGHDK and CDR2 is SYGVNS. The CDR3 is made up of 14 amino acids. CDR3 sequence: CASSESGNYQPQHF. For the CDR3, the DNA is TGTGCCAGCAGTGAATCTGGGAACTATCAGCCCCAGCATTTT.

This clonotype was detected many times. This chain uses TRBV11-3 with TRBJ2-7; D ambiguous. Germline CDR1 and CDR2: SGHNT and YENEEA. The CDR3 is 13 residues long. The V gene lost 2 bases and the J gene lost 2 bases, with 7 bases spanning the gap. CDR3 loop: CASSLNGAYEQYF. The DNA of the CDR3 is TGTGCCAGCAGCTTAAACGGAGCCTACGAGCAGTACTTC. The full variable domain, rest sourced from reference TRBV11-3 and TRBJ2-7, is EAGVVQSPRYKIIEKKQPVAFWCNPISGHNTLYWYLQNLGQGPELLIRYENEEAVDDSQLPKDRFSAERLKGVDSTLKIQPAELGDSAVYLCASSLNGAYEQYFGPGTRLTVT.

Ten or more counts support this clonotype. J is TRBJ2-6 and V is TRBV11-2, with 11 bases aligning to TRBD1. The V gene end was trimmed by 6 bases and the J gene end by 1 base; junction bases not matched to a gene: 2. Per the germline V gene, CDR1 is SGHAT and CDR2 is FQNNGV. The CDR3 totals 16 residues. CDR3 loop: CASRWDRGSGANVLTF. Here the CDR3 DNA reads TGTGCCAGCAGGTGGGACAGGGGGTCTGGGGCCAACGTCCTGACTTTC.

This clonotype appeared many times. J is TRBJ2-5 and V is TRBV7-2; weak D call: TRBD1 (6 bases). The CDR3 totals 14 residues. CDR1 and CDR2 (germline): SGHTA, FQGNSA. Trimming left V 5 bases short and J 5 bases short, with 15 bases between. For the CDR3, the DNA is TGTGCCAGCAGCCAAGGGGCGCAGGGGGAGACCCAGTACTTC. Residues: CASSQGAQGETQYF.

This clonotype was seen many times. V and J are TRBV3-1 and TRBJ1-1; D gene uncertain. The length of the CDR3 is 11 residues. Trimming stripped 8 bases from V and 7 bases from J, with 11 bases between. CDR1 is LGHDT, CDR2 YNNKEL, per germline (reference sequence). The CDR3 here is CASASGGEAFF. CDR3 nucleotides: TGTGCCAGCGCCAGTGGCGGTGAAGCTTTCTTT. Full variable domain (remainder filled in from reference TRBV3-1 and TRBJ1-1): DTAVSQTPKYLVTQMGNDKSIKCEQNLGHDTMYWYKQDSKKFLKIMFSYNNKELIINETVPNRFSPKSPDKAHLNLHINSLELGDSAVYFCASASGGEAFFGQGTRLTVV.

The sample holds a few counts of this clonotype. This may be a read error, as it is one base from a much larger clone. V is TRBV4-1 and J is TRBJ1-3; D gene ambiguous. Trimming removed 1 base from V and 7 bases from J, with 8 bases in between. Per the germline V gene, CDR1 is MGHRA and CDR2 is YSYEKL. The CDR3 consists of 13 residues. CDR3 region: CASSQALGNTIYF. As DNA, the CDR3 is TGCGCCAGCAGCCAAGCGCTTGGGAACACCATATATTTT.

Here the CDR3 DNA reads TGTGCCTGGAGCGGTGACCCGGGACAGGGGGCCTACGAGCAGTACTTC. This translates into CAWSGDPGQGAYEQYF. The V and J genes are TRBV30 and TRBJ2-7, with 11 bases aligning to TRBD1. Per the germline V gene, CDR1 is GTSNPN and CDR2 is SVGIG (reference sequence). The CDR3 spans 16 residues. V lost 3 bases, J lost 2 bases, and 9 bases stayed unmatched. Drawing the rest from reference TRBV30 and TRBJ2-7, the complete variable domain is SQTIHQWPATLVQPVGSPLSLECTVEGTSNPNLYWYRQAAGRGLQLLFYSVGIGQISSEVPQNLSASRPQDRQFILSSKKLLLSDSGFYLCAWSGDPGQGAYEQYFGPGTRLTVT.